Listed below are T cell receptor beta chains from one sample, sequenced in a study of CD8+ T cells in alopecia areata. TCRdb's copy holds only in-frame clones and misses some; the assay was immunoSEQ multiplex PCR. The sample consists of around 120,000 clones, 50% to 75% of them appearing once. The sample in question was CD8+ T cells sorted from blood, obtained at week 4, from a patient treated with tofacitinib. The source of these receptors is a human donor with alopecia areata. Each CDR3 is given with its conserved first and last residue. The order of the fields is J gene, V gene, D gene, clone size, CDR3 protein, CDR3 DNA. D genes are given only for firm matches. Size values are once, few and many counts, or a class for expanded clones, and some rows have none.

TRBJ2-7 TRBV27 NA few CASSAGWGYEQYF TGTGCCAGCAGTGCCGGGTGGGGGTACGAGCAGTACTTC
TRBJ2-5 TRBV25-1 TRBD2 NA CASSELAAQETQYF TGTGCCAGCAGTGAACTAGCGGCCCAAGAGACCCAGTACTTC
TRBJ2-2 TRBV9 NA many CASSLSGTQTGELFF TGTGCCAGCAGCCTATCCGGGACACAGACCGGGGAGCTGTTTTTT
TRBJ2-1 TRBV20-1 NA NA CSAGAHREQFF TGCAGTGCCGGGGCGCATCGGGAGCAGTTCTTC
TRBJ2-5 TRBV29-1 NA NA CSVDWEAETQYF TGCAGCGTTGATTGGGAAGCAGAGACCCAGTACTTC
TRBJ2-7 TRBV27 TRBD1 NA CASSRQGTYEQYF TGTGCCAGCAGTCGACAGGGGACCTACGAGCAGTACTTC
TRBJ1-1 TRBV7-9 NA NA CASSPPVQDTEAFF TGTGCCAGCAGCCCCCCCGTGCAGGACACTGAAGCTTTCTTT
TRBJ2-2 TRBV7-6 NA NA CASSLADRELFF TGTGCCAGCAGCTTAGCTGACCGGGAGCTGTTTTTT
TRBJ1-6 TRBV2 NA NA CASSTASGSPLHF TGTGCCAGCAGTACCGCCTCGGGGTCACCCCTCCACTTT
TRBJ2-7 TRBV5-6 NA few CASSQSRTPYEQYF TGTGCCAGCAGCCAAAGCCGGACCCCCTACGAGCAGTACTTC
TRBJ1-2 TRBV29-1 NA few CSVAAGNYGYTF TGCAGCGTTGCAGCGGGGAACTATGGCTACACCTTC
TRBJ2-2 TRBV30 NA NA CAWGPLYTGELFF TGTGCCTGGGGTCCGTTGTACACCGGGGAGCTGTTTTTT
TRBJ2-3 TRBV20-1 NA few CSASGPDTQYF TGCAGTGCTTCGGGCCCAGATACGCAGTATTTT
TRBJ1-5 TRBV30 NA NA CAWTTDPPYF TGTGCCTGGACGACGGACCCTCCCTATTTT
TRBJ2-3 TRBV13 NA NA CASRDGFWDTQYF TGTGCCAGCAGGGACGGGTTTTGGGATACGCAGTATTTT
TRBJ1-1 TRBV29-1 NA NA CSVENTLNTEAFF TGCAGCGTTGAAAACACGCTAAACACTGAAGCTTTCTTT
TRBJ2-5 TRBV29-1 NA once CSVLGGLDEPGEYF TGCAGCGTTCTGGGGGGCCTAGATGAACCCGGCGAGTACTTC
TRBJ2-7 TRBV29-1 TRBD1 NA CSVGGTEKSNEQYF TGCAGCGTTGGGGGGACAGAGAAGAGCAACGAGCAGTACTTC
TRBJ2-3 TRBV4-1 NA few CASSQRDSITDTQYF TGCGCCAGCAGCCAACGGGATAGTATTACAGATACGCAGTATTTT
TRBJ2-2 TRBV27 NA NA CASSFVTGELFF TGTGCCAGCAGTTTCGTCACCGGGGAGCTGTTTTTT
TRBJ2-5 TRBV27 TRBD2 NA CASSLRTSRETQYF TGTGCCAGCAGTCTACGGACTAGCCGAGAGACCCAGTACTTC
TRBJ2-5 TRBV30 TRBD2 NA CAWSVVGAGADQETQYF TGTGCCTGGAGTGTCGTGGGAGCGGGGGCTGACCAAGAGACCCAGTACTTC
TRBJ1-1 TRBV29-1 NA NA CSSFGGTKNTEAFF TGCAGCTCCTTCGGGGGCACGAAAAACACTGAAGCTTTCTTT
TRBJ2-7 TRBV30 NA NA CAWSLGQGYEQYF TGTGCCTGGAGTCTGGGGCAGGGCTACGAGCAGTACTTC
TRBJ2-3 TRBV4-1 TRBD1 once CASSQGDSGDTQYF TGCGCCAGCAGCCAAGGGGACAGTGGGGATACGCAGTATTTT
TRBJ2-7 TRBV6-5 NA few CASRPGVRGIHEQYF TGTGCCAGCAGACCGGGGGTTCGGGGAATCCACGAGCAGTACTTC
TRBJ1-2 TRBV30 NA NA CAWSVLGQQTRGDGYTF TGTGCCTGGAGTGTACTGGGACAACAGACGAGGGGAGATGGCTACACCTTC
TRBJ1-2 TRBV7-9 NA NA CASISSGTYGYTF TGTGCCAGCATTTCTTCCGGGACCTATGGCTACACCTTC
TRBJ2-6 TRBV6-5 NA few CASSYSTGSGANVLTF TGTGCCAGCAGTTACTCAACAGGGTCTGGGGCCAACGTCCTGACTTTC
TRBJ1-1 TRBV20-1 NA NA CSANTEAFF TGCAGTGCTAACACTGAAGCTTTCTTT
TRBJ2-3 TRBV9 NA few CASSAGGREDTQYF TGTGCCAGCAGCGCCGGGGGTCGTGAAGATACGCAGTATTTT
TRBJ1-6 TRBV25-1 NA NA CASSGSPLGDNSPLHF TGTGCCAGCAGTGGTTCCCCGTTAGGGGATAATTCACCCCTCCACTTT
TRBJ2-7 TRBV19 NA NA CASSMGENGPYEQYF TGTGCCAGTAGTATGGGAGAGAACGGGCCGTACGAGCAGTACTTC